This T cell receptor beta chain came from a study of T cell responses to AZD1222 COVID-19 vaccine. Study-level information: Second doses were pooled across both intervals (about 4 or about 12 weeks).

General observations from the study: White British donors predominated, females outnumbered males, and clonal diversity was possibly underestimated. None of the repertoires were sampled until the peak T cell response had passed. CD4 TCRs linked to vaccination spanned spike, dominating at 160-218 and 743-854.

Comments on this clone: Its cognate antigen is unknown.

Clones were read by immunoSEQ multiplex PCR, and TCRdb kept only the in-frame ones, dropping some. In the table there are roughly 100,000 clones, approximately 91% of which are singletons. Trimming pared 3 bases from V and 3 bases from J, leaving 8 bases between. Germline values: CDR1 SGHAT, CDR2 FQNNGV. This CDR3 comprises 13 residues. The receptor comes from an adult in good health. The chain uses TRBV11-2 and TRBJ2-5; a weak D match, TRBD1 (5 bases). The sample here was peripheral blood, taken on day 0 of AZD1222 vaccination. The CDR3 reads CASSLGREETQYF. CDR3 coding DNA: TGTGCCAGCAGCTTGGGCAGGGAAGAGACCCAGTACTTC.